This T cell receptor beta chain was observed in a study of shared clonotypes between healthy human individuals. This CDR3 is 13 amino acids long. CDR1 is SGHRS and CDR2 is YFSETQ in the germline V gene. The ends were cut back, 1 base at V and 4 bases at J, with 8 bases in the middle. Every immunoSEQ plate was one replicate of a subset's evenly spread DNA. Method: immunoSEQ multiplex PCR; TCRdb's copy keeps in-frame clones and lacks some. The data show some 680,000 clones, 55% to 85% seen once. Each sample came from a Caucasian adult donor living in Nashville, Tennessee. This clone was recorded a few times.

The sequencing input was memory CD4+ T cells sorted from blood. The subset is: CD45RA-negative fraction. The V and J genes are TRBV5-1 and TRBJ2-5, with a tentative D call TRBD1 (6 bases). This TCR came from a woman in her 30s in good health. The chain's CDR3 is CASSLQGRETQYF. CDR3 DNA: TGCGCCAGCAGCTTGCAGGGGCGAGAGACCCAGTACTTC.